Sequencing of this T cell receptor (beta chain) was carried out in a study of blood T cell repertoires in COVID-19. As for the study in general: Nucleic acid was either cDNA or gDNA, and it came from T cells, B-cell-depleted T cells, or PBMCs.

The assay was immunoSEQ multiplex PCR, and TCRdb's table has in-frame clones only and misses some. The table lists around 150,000 clones, over 80% of them singletons, with about 5% in the top ten. V was clipped by 0 bases and J by 9 bases, with 15 bases between them. Germline loops: CDR1 MGHRA, CDR2 YSYEKL. The CDR3 has 16 residues. Source material: PBMCs or T cells enriched from blood (not recorded which). The TCR was taken from a man aged 65 to 85 who had been exposed to COVID-19. This chain joins TRBV4-1 and TRBJ1-6, with TRBD1 as a possible D gene (5 bases). The CDR3 sequence is CASSQDGGSSLSPLHF. The DNA for the CDR3 is TGCGCCAGCAGCCAAGACGGGGGATCTTCCCTTTCACCCCTCCACTTT.